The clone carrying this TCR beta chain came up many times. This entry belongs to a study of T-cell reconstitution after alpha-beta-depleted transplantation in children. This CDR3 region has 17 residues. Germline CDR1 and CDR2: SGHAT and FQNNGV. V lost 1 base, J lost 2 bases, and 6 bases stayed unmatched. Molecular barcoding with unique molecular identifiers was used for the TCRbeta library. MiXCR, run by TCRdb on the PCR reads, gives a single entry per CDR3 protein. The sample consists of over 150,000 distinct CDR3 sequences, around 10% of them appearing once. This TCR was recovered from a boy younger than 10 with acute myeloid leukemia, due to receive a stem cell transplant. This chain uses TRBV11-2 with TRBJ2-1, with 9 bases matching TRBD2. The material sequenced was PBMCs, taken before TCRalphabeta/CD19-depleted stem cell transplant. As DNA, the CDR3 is TGTGCCAGCAGCTTAGTTGGGTCTAGCGGGACCTACAATGAGCAGTTCTTC. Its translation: CASSLVGSSGTYNEQFF.